This is a list of T cell receptor beta chains from one sample in a study of blood T cell repertoires in COVID-19. Assay used: immunoSEQ multiplex PCR; TCRdb lists only in-frame clones, some missing. The profile shows approximately 330,000 clones, roughly 90% of them singletons. Sequenced material: peripheral blood. The receptors derive from a woman in her thirties or forties with COVID-19, enrolled during active disease. Both conserved end residues are part of each CDR3. The order of the fields is CDR3 protein, J gene, V gene.

CDR3aa: CASRRQENYGYTF
j_gene: TRBJ1-2
v_gene: TRBV27

CDR3aa: CASSAQGSSYEQYF
j_gene: TRBJ2-7
v_gene: TRBV2

CDR3aa: CASSFRTGFTGEQFF
j_gene: TRBJ2-1
v_gene: TRBV5-4

CDR3aa: CASSTGDRGVYGYTF
j_gene: TRBJ1-2
v_gene: TRBV5-5

CDR3aa: CATLDRGGNQPQHF
j_gene: TRBJ1-5
v_gene: TRBV19

CDR3aa: CASSLDPRGIETQYF
j_gene: TRBJ2-5
v_gene: TRBV3-1/TRBV3-2

CDR3aa: CASSIGVSTGPDTQYF
j_gene: TRBJ2-3
v_gene: TRBV19

CDR3aa: CASSSYPGGAQYF
j_gene: TRBJ2-5
v_gene: TRBV5-6

CDR3aa: CASSLSRWDRGISGYTF
j_gene: TRBJ1-2
v_gene: TRBV27

CDR3aa: CASSQDLDRGASSYNEQFF
j_gene: TRBJ2-1
v_gene: TRBV4-3

CDR3aa: CASSQDWGDEKDGYTF
j_gene: TRBJ1-2
v_gene: TRBV4-3

CDR3aa: CAIRGQGAGGNNSPLHF
j_gene: TRBJ1-6
v_gene: TRBV10-3

CDR3aa: CASSDSVGQGANEQFF
j_gene: TRBJ2-1
v_gene: TRBV6-4

CDR3aa: CSVENGGGYGYTF
j_gene: TRBJ1-2
v_gene: TRBV29-1

CDR3aa: CASSPYEQVNQPQHF
j_gene: TRBJ1-5
v_gene: TRBV18

CDR3aa: CASSNRAGASYNEQFF
j_gene: TRBJ2-1
v_gene: TRBV5-1

CDR3aa: CASSLEVGVNLNYGYTF
j_gene: TRBJ1-2
v_gene: TRBV5-1

CDR3aa: CASSQDELAGTADTQYF
j_gene: TRBJ2-3
v_gene: TRBV4-2

CDR3aa: CATSESPGQGAANEKLFF
j_gene: TRBJ1-4
v_gene: TRBV24-1

CDR3aa: CASSSSTGGYGYTF
j_gene: TRBJ1-2
v_gene: TRBV7-6

CDR3aa: CASSQDDRPGRNQPQHF
j_gene: TRBJ1-5
v_gene: TRBV4-1

CDR3aa: CATSVGGGDSNQPQHF
j_gene: TRBJ1-5
v_gene: TRBV24-1

CDR3aa: CASSLGAYEQYF
j_gene: TRBJ2-7
v_gene: TRBV5-5

CDR3aa: CASSYSRLLNYGYTF
j_gene: TRBJ1-2
v_gene: TRBV6-2/TRBV6-3

CDR3aa: CASSNGGLNSPLHF
j_gene: TRBJ1-6
v_gene: TRBV19

CDR3aa: CASSLLPGLSNNEQFF
j_gene: TRBJ2-1
v_gene: TRBV5-1

CDR3aa: CASSLVTGPNYGYTF
j_gene: TRBJ1-2
v_gene: TRBV7-6

CDR3aa: CASSLDRAAQPQHF
j_gene: TRBJ1-5
v_gene: TRBV28

CDR3aa: CASSLVLGVKNEKLFF
j_gene: TRBJ1-4
v_gene: TRBV7-2

CDR3aa: CASSPPPAGGPEQYF
j_gene: TRBJ2-7
v_gene: TRBV27

CDR3aa: CAWTDRDEGELFF
j_gene: TRBJ2-2
v_gene: TRBV30

CDR3aa: CASSRLGERDEQFF
j_gene: TRBJ2-1
v_gene: TRBV19

CDR3aa: CASSPPGMGELFF
j_gene: TRBJ2-2
v_gene: TRBV7-2

CDR3aa: CASSVSPSVSTDTQYF
j_gene: TRBJ2-3
v_gene: TRBV9

CDR3aa: CASRDRGATNEKLFF
j_gene: TRBJ1-4
v_gene: TRBV6-5

CDR3aa: CASRFSGGQGTNYGYTF
j_gene: TRBJ1-2
v_gene: TRBV27

CDR3aa: CASSYRTSGSPGELFF
j_gene: TRBJ2-2
v_gene: TRBV6-2/TRBV6-3

CDR3aa: CASSWGQFSSYNSPLHF
j_gene: TRBJ1-6
v_gene: TRBV5-1

CDR3aa: CATSVDNYGYTF
j_gene: TRBJ1-2
v_gene: TRBV24-1

CDR3aa: CASSYRIEPHYEQYF
j_gene: TRBJ2-7
v_gene: TRBV4-2

CDR3aa: CSVGQTYEKLFF
j_gene: TRBJ1-4
v_gene: TRBV29-1

CDR3aa: CASSPARDFRETQYF
j_gene: TRBJ2-5
v_gene: TRBV7-9